This T cell receptor beta chain was identified in a study of T cells expressing NK-cell markers. For the study at large: Eight donors were sequenced, of whom seven were HCMV-seropositive, while the remaining one was HCMV-seronegative.

UMIs were included in TCR beta cDNA generated by 5'RACE template switching. TCRdb re-called the 5' RACE reads; one entry per CDR3 protein, DNA not given. This sample lists 250,000 or so distinct CDR3 sequences; its ten largest clones have roughly 4.2%. Notes on this clonotype: What it recognizes is unknown.

This CDR3 is built from 13 residues. Per germline, CDR1 SNHLY and CDR2 FYNNEI. Findings of the study overall: Topping the CD3+CD56-NKG2C+ fraction as well were these clonotypes, in a handful of donors. NKG2C+ dominant clonotype frequencies in 6 or 7 donors were about 1.0-7.5% of CD8+ T cells.

Sequencing was done on a sample of blood T cells: a sorted CD56 or NKG2C T cell subset, CD4+ or CD8+ T cells, or bulk PBMC T cells (not recorded which). The chain uses TRBV2 and TRBJ2-1; without DNA, the TCRdb call of TRBD1 cannot be checked. The TCR was taken from a woman aged 18-69 years in good health. This CDR3 reads CASSENRDSEQFF.